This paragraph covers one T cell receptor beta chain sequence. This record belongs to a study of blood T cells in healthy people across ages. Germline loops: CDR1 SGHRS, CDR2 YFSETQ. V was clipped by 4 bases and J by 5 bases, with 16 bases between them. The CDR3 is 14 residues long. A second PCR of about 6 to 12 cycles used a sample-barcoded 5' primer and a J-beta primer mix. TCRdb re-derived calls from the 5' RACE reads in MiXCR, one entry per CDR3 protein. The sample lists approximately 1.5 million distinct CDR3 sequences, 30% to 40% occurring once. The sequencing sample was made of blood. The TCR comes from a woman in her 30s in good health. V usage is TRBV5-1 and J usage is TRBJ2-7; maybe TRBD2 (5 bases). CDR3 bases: TGCGCCAGCAGCCCACGATCTAGCTCAGACGAGCAGTACTTC. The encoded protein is CASSPRSSSDEQYF.